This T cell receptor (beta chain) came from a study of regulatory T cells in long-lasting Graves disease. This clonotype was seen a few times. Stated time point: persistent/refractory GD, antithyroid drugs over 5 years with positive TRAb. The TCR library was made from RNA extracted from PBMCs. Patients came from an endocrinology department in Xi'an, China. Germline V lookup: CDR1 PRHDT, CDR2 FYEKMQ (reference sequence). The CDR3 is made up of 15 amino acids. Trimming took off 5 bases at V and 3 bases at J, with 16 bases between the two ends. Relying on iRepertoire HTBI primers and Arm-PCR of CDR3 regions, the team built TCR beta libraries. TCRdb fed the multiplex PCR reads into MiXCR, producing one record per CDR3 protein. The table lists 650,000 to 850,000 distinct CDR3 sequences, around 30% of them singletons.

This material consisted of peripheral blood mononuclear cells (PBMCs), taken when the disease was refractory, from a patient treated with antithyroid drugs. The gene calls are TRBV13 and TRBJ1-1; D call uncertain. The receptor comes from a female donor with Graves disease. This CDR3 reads CASSGIKESDTEAFF. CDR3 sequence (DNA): TGTGCCAGCAGCGGAATAAAGGAGTCCGACACTGAAGCTTTCTTT.